The 13 T cell receptor beta chains in this list originate from one sample, sequenced in a study of blood T cell repertoires in COVID-19. Produced via immunoSEQ multiplex PCR; TCRdb's table is partial and in-frame only. The table lists about 68,000 clones, 86% of them singletons, with less than 9% in the top ten. The sequenced sample consisted of peripheral blood. The receptor set was obtained from a young man with acute or convalescent COVID-19.

This clone occurred a few times. V and J are TRBV30 and TRBJ1-3; D gene uncertain. Trimming took 0 bases from V and 4 from J, leaving 13 bases between them. This CDR3 has 15 amino acids. Germline V gene data show CDR1 as GTSNPN and CDR2 as SVGIG (reference sequence). As DNA, the CDR3 is TGTGCCTGGAGTGTATTCCAGACTACGGGAAACACCATATATTTT. Translating it yields CAWSVFQTTGNTIYF. Drawing the rest from reference TRBV30 and TRBJ1-3, the complete variable domain is SQTIHQWPATLVQPVGSPLSLECTVEGTSNPNLYWYRQAAGRGLQLLFYSVGIGQISSEVPQNLSASRPQDRQFILSSKKLLLSDSGFYLCAWSVFQTTGNTIYFGEGSWLTVV.

This clone was detected only once. The rearrangement joins TRBV28 to TRBJ1-2; D unclear. The CDR3 is made up of 13 amino acids. Germline assignment: CDR1 MDHEN and CDR2 SYDVKM. Trimming shortened V by 3 bases and J by 4 bases, and 9 bases separated the two germline ends. The CDR3 region is CASSFGTSYGYTF. The CDR3 coding sequence is TGTGCCAGCAGTTTCGGTACTTCCTATGGCTACACCTTC.

This sequence joins TRBV10-3 and TRBJ2-7, with a weak D call TRBD1 (6 bases). The CDR3 is made up of 13 amino acids. The germline gives CDR1 ENHRY, CDR2 SYGVKD. Between the trimmed V and J ends, which lost 2 bases and 3 bases, there was a span of 8 bases. As DNA, the CDR3 is TGTGCCATCAGTGAGCGACAGGACTACGAGCAGTACTTC. It encodes CAISERQDYEQYF.

V is TRBV6-4 and J is TRBJ1-6; 8 bases are a match to TRBD1. Germline V gene sequence: CDR1 MRHNA, CDR2 SNTAGT. The CDR3 loop spans 20 amino acids. After removal of 7 bases from V and 1 base from J, the junction contained 18 bases not matched to a gene. CDR3 amino acids: CASIPCGTGSGLSYNSPLHF. CDR3 DNA: TGTGCCAGCATTCCTTGCGGGACAGGTTCAGGTCTATCCTATAATTCACCCCTCCACTTT.

The rearrangement links TRBV11-2 to TRBJ2-2, with 11 bases aligning to TRBD2. Germline V gene lookup returns CDR1 SGHAT and CDR2 FQNNGV. The CDR3 is 15 residues long. J lost 4 bases, V lost 10 bases, and 8 bases had no gene match. CDR3 sequence reads: CATAPGTSGTGELFF. The CDR3 DNA follows: TGTGCCACCGCTCCCGGGACTAGCGGCACCGGGGAGCTGTTTTTT.

The chain uses TRBV5-1 and TRBJ2-2; TRBD1 might be the D (6 bases). V was clipped by 4 bases and J by 3 bases, with 13 bases between them. Germline lookup yields CDR1 SGHRS and CDR2 YFSETQ. The CDR3 extends over 15 amino acids. In nucleotides, the CDR3 is TGCGCCAGCAGCGTCCGGGCAGGGGACACCGGGGAGCTGTTTTTT. Protein: CASSVRAGDTGELFF.

V and J are TRBV24-1 and TRBJ1-5; D not certain. Germline V gene data show CDR1 as KGHDR and CDR2 as SFDVKD. The CDR3 runs 14 residues. V was shortened by 7 bases and J by 3 bases, with 12 bases between the two germline ends. The CDR3 nucleotides are TGTGCCACCAGCAACAGTTCTCCCAATCAGCCCCAGCATTTT. Encoded protein: CATSNSSPNQPQHF.

This clone appeared a single time. The chain uses TRBV30 and TRBJ2-1; TRBD2 aligns across 15 bases. V gave up 3 bases and J gave up 10 bases; unmatched junction bases: 4. The CDR3 length is 14 residues. Germline assignment: CDR1 GTSNPN and CDR2 SVGIG (reference sequence). Here the CDR3 DNA reads TGTGCCTGGAGCATTGGACTAGCGGGAGGGGAGCAGTTCTTC. It specifies CAWSIGLAGGEQFF.

The CDR3 nucleotides read TGTGCCAGCAGCTTTAGGACAGGGGTCGAAGAGACCCAGTACTTC. Protein product: CASSFRTGVEETQYF. This rearrangement joins TRBV5-5 to TRBJ2-5; 9 nucleotides align to TRBD1. This CDR3 region has 15 residues. Germline assignment: CDR1 SGHKS and CDR2 YYEKEE (reference sequence). The ends lost 2 bases at V and 3 bases at J; junction bases unmatched: 5.

V usage is TRBV10-1 and J usage is TRBJ1-5, with D unclear. Germline V lookup: CDR1 WNHNN, CDR2 SYGVQD (reference sequence). Between the trimmed V and J ends, which lost 9 bases and 3 bases, there was a span of 6 bases. The CDR3 consists of 11 residues. This CDR3 is CASRFNQPQHF. The CDR3 region has the DNA TGCGCCAGTCGTTTCAATCAGCCCCAGCATTTT.

The V call is TRBV4-3, the J call TRBJ2-7, with 10 nucleotides matching TRBD2. The CDR3 covers 16 residues. J lost 2 bases, V lost 3 bases, and 7 bases had no gene match. The V gene's germline CDR1 is LGHNA and CDR2 YSLEER. The CDR3 here is CASSQAWTSGAYEQYF. CDR3 sequence (DNA): TGCGCCAGCAGCCAGGCTTGGACTAGCGGCGCCTACGAGCAGTACTTC.

The chain joins TRBV5-1 to TRBJ2-7; D is perhaps TRBD2 (6 bases). V was cut by 4 bases and J by 1 base, with 15 bases left in between. This CDR3 spans 15 amino acids. In germline, CDR1 is SGHRS, CDR2 YFSETQ. The CDR3 DNA is TGCGCCAGCAGCCTGAACACGGACTATTCCTACGAGCAGTACTTC. Encoded protein: CASSLNTDYSYEQYF.

This clone was counted only a few times. This chain links TRBV30 with TRBJ1-4; the match to TRBD1 covers 7 bases. This CDR3 has 16 residues. V lost 0 bases to trimming and J lost 5 bases; unmatched junction nucleotides: 9. Germline-derived CDR1 and CDR2 are GTSNPN and SVGIG (reference sequence). For the CDR3, the DNA is TGTGCCTGGAGTGTACTAGGGGGACAGATCAATGAAAAACTGTTTTTT. Its protein product is CAWSVLGGQINEKLFF.